The entry that follows covers one T cell receptor (beta chain) sequence. Its antigen is not identified. Donors were ostensibly healthy at sampling, although undocumented immune exposures were probable. This entry comes from a study of cytomegalovirus exposure and HLA in healthy donors. The CDR3 totals 12 residues. Looked up from germline, CDR1 is SQVTM and CDR2 is ANQGSEA. V lost 7 bases, J lost 7 bases, and 6 bases stayed unmatched. The study, taken as a whole, reports: The study put 150 or so TCR beta chains on its list as cytomegalovirus-associated. As a later analysis showed, a missense DCLRE1C variant was linked to trimming of TCR beta V- and J-genes.

Vbeta (60) and Jbeta (13) primers were used in the PCR. Some clones are missing from TCRdb's copy, which holds only in-frame ones; the method was immunoSEQ multiplex PCR. The table has 150,000 to 200,000 clones, around 79% seen once. Sequencing was carried out using PBMCs. The chain uses TRBV29-1 and TRBJ1-2; 10 nucleotides match TRBD1. This clonotype originated in a woman aged 50 to 60 in good health and CMV-seronegative. CDR3 coding DNA: TGCAGCGCTTTGGGGGACAGGGGTGGCTACACCTTC. Translation gives CSALGDRGGYTF.